This T cell receptor (beta chain) was found in a study of beta chain features in type 1 diabetes. Points from the study as a whole: In cDNA sequencing, cells with high TCR expression could be over-represented. For Type 1 diabetes patients, all four CD4+ subsets carried TCRB CDR3s that were moderately but significantly shorter. Whether HLA type influences TCRB rearrangement remained unresolved here. The naive, central memory and Treg TCRB repertoires of patients appeared to be more similar to one another than those of healthy donors.

Sequencing targeted expressed TCRB transcripts, as all isolated RNA had been reverse transcribed. The assay was immunoSEQ multiplex PCR, and TCRdb's table has in-frame clones only and misses some. The sample lists approximately 140,000 clones; about 44% were seen once. This clone was seen once. Its antigen is undetermined. The receptor was isolated from a young man in good health. The sequenced sample was Tregs from blood.

CDR3 residues: CASSLSSRRAETQYF. Here the CDR3 DNA reads TGTGCCAGCAGTTTATCCTCCCGCAGGGCAGAGACCCAGTACTTC. This chain connects TRBV28 to TRBJ2-5; tentatively, D is TRBD1 (5 bases). Germline values: CDR1 MDHEN, CDR2 SYDVKM. The CDR3 runs to 15 residues. V gave up 1 base and J gave up 4 bases, with 13 bases separating them. Complete variable domain (other parts from reference TRBV28 and TRBJ2-5): DVKVTQSSRYLVKRTGEKVFLECVQDMDHENMFWYRQDPGLGLRLIYFSYDVKMKEKGDIPEGYSVSREKKERFSLILESASTNQTSMYLCASSLSSRRAETQYFGPGTRLLVL.